One sample yielded the 28 T cell receptor beta chains listed below, sequenced in a study of blood T cells in healthy people across ages. It was with a sample-barcoded 5' primer and a J-beta primer mix that a second PCR of roughly 6 to 11 cycles was run. One entry per CDR3 protein, called by TCRdb with MiXCR from the 5' RACE reads. This table holds about 640,000 distinct CDR3 sequences, 40% to 45% found once. The specimen was blood. Receptors originate from an older man in good health.

Comments on this clonotype: Since a much larger clone is just one base distant, this may be a read error. The V call is TRBV4-2, the J call TRBJ2-1; 7 nucleotides agree with TRBD2. The V gene's germline CDR1 is LGHNA and CDR2 YNFKEQ. The CDR3 is made up of 15 amino acids. Written as DNA, the CDR3 is TGTGCCAGCAGCCCCTCGACTAGCTCCTACAATGACCAGTTCTTC. Translated: CASSPSTSSYNDQFF.

The sample holds a few counts of this clonotype. The rearrangement joins TRBV5-1 to TRBJ2-5, with a weak D call TRBD1 (6 bases). Near its end, the DNA agrees better with TRBJ2-7, so the J call may be wrong. The CDR3 contains 13 residues. Germline-derived CDR1 and CDR2 are SGHRS and YFSETQ. DNA of the CDR3: TGCGCCAGCAGAACGGACAGATCCTACGAGCAGTACTTC. Protein sequence: CASRTDRSYEQYF.

The chain has TRBV24-1 and TRBJ2-3; maybe TRBD2 (5 bases). Germline CDR1 KGHDR, CDR2 SFDVKD. The CDR3 is made up of 15 amino acids. Trimming took 3 bases from V and 3 from J, leaving 12 bases between them. As DNA, the CDR3 is TGTGCCACCAGTGATGTCCCCGGGGAGACAGATACGCAGTATTTT. Protein sequence: CATSDVPGETDTQYF.

Only a few counts were recorded for this clonotype. The J gene is TRBJ2-5, the V gene TRBV2; 9 nucleotides match TRBD2. This CDR3 contains 16 residues. V lost 0 bases, J lost 5 bases, and 7 bases stayed unmatched. Germline loops: CDR1 SNHLY, CDR2 FYNNEI. The CDR3 nucleotides read TGTGCCAGCAGTGAAGCGAGTGCGGGGGGGCGTGAGACCCAGTACTTC. This encodes CASSEASAGGRETQYF.

The chain links TRBV6-6 to TRBJ2-1; 7 bases align to TRBD1. The end of the DNA is better explained by TRBJ2-7, so the J call may be wrong. The CDR3 covers 11 residues. Germline V lookup: CDR1 MNHNY, CDR2 SVGAGI (reference sequence). This CDR3 reads CASTGQYEQYF. DNA of the CDR3: TGTGCCAGCACGGGACAGTACGAGCAGTACTTC.

V and J are TRBV9 and TRBJ2-5, with 9 nucleotides matching TRBD1. CDR3 size: 16 residues. V gave up 3 bases and J gave up 4 bases; unmatched junction bases: 10. Germline CDR1 SGDLS, CDR2 YYNGEE. CDR3: CASSANLQGALETQYF. CDR3 in DNA: TGTGCCAGCAGCGCAAATTTACAGGGGGCCCTAGAGACCCAGTACTTC.

As regards this clonotype: One end of the junction is discordant with germline, which a read error may explain. The chain joins TRBV15 to TRBJ2-1; 14 bases align to TRBD2. CDR1 and CDR2 (germline): LNHNV, YYDKDF (reference sequence). This CDR3 region has 18 residues. The CDR3 region is CATSGDPPGLAGVSEQFF. The CDR3 DNA is TGTGCCACCAGCGGAGATCCACCGGGACTAGCGGGAGTGAGTGAGCAGTTCTTC.

The chain combines TRBV2 with TRBJ2-1; D unclear. The germline V gene has CDR1 SNHLY and CDR2 FYNNEI. The CDR3 runs to 11 residues. Deletions cut 11 bases from V and 4 bases from J, with 9 bases between. CDR3 sequence: CADGLYNEQFF. The DNA for the CDR3 is TGTGCCGACGGCCTTTACAATGAGCAGTTCTTC.

DNA of the CDR3: TGTGCCAGCAGTGAATTTGAGAGCTCCTACGAGCAGTACTTC. Translation: CASSEFESSYEQYF. This sequence joins TRBV2 and TRBJ2-7, with D hard to call. Trimming left V 2 bases short and J 0 bases short, with 8 bases between. Germline CDR1 SNHLY, CDR2 FYNNEI. This CDR3 contains 14 residues.

This clonotype was counted many times. The chain carries TRBV29-1 and TRBJ2-1; 7 bases are a match to TRBD2. V shed 7 bases and J 0 bases; nucleotides not matched to a gene: 12. Germline CDR1 SQVTM, CDR2 ANQGSEA. This CDR3 has 16 amino acids. In DNA form, the CDR3 reads TGCAGCGGGGGGGGGTCGCGTCTTAACTCCTACAATGAGCAGTTCTTC. This codes for CSGGGSRLNSYNEQFF.

This chain uses TRBV29-1 with TRBJ1-5, with no clear D. V lost 5 bases and J lost 1, with 9 bases in between. CDR1 and CDR2 (germline): SQVTM, ANQGSEA. The CDR3 is made up of 13 amino acids. CDR3 protein: CSVRTASNQPQHF. The CDR3 DNA reads as TGCAGCGTTCGTACAGCAAGCAATCAGCCCCAGCATTTT.

This chain uses TRBV6-2 or TRBV6-3 with TRBJ2-5, with 9 nucleotides matching TRBD2. V trimming: 6 bases; J trimming: 2 bases; junction bases outside the gene matches: 7. This CDR3 contains 15 residues. CDR1 and CDR2 from the germline V gene are MNHEY and SVGEGT. In DNA, the CDR3 is TGTGCCAGCAGCTGGGTGACTAGCGGACAAGAGACCCAGTACTTC. It yields the protein CASSWVTSGQETQYF.

The J gene is TRBJ2-5, the V gene TRBV4-3, with D perhaps being TRBD1 or TRBD2 (5 bases each). V was clipped by 0 bases and J by 2 bases, with 19 bases between them. This CDR3 contains 18 residues. Looked up from germline, CDR1 is LGHNA and CDR2 is YSLEER. CDR3 in amino acids: CASSQDLVGTGRQETQYF. The CDR3 DNA sequence: TGCGCCAGCAGCCAAGATCTTGTCGGGACGGGACGACAAGAGACCCAGTACTTC.

This clonotype has just a few counts. This chain joins TRBV27 and TRBJ2-3, with unresolved D. CDR1 MNHEY and CDR2 SMNVEV come from the germline V gene (reference sequence). CDR3 length: 14 amino acids. Between the trimmed V and J ends, which lost 4 bases and 1 base, there was a span of 9 bases. CDR3 nucleotides: TGTGCCAGCAGTTCTTGGCAGCGCACAGATACGCAGTATTTT. Translating it yields CASSSWQRTDTQYF.

The V call is TRBV3-1, the J call TRBJ2-7, with D perhaps assigned TRBD1 or TRBD2 (5 bases each). Germline V gives CDR1 LGHDT, CDR2 YNNKEL (reference sequence). CDR3 size: 13 residues. V was clipped by 5 bases and J by 7 bases, with 15 bases between them. CDR3 bases: TGTGCCAGCAGCTTCCGACGGGACGGGGAGCAGTACTTC. Its protein product is CASSFRRDGEQYF.

The chain combines TRBV11-3 with TRBJ2-7, with D possibly matching TRBD1 (6 bases). V lost 5 bases and J 0 bases, leaving 17 bases between the germline ends. Germline CDR1 is SGHNT and CDR2 is YENEEA. The CDR3 runs 16 residues. CDR3 sequence: CASSILQGPGSYEQYF. In DNA form, the CDR3 reads TGTGCCAGCAGCATCCTACAGGGCCCTGGCTCCTACGAGCAGTACTTC.

This clonotype was detected a few times. Germline is not matched at one junction end, which may reflect a read error. V is TRBV11-2 and J is TRBJ1-6; unclear D gene. Per germline, CDR1 SGHAT and CDR2 FQNNGV. The CDR3 extends over 13 amino acids. In DNA form, the CDR3 reads TGTGCCAGCAGCGTAGATCGGGATTCACCCCTCCACTTT. As protein: CASSVDRDSPLHF.

The chain employs TRBV7-2 and TRBJ2-7; no firm D call. The CDR3 is 14 residues long. V gave up 1 base and J gave up 2 bases, with 9 bases separating them. CDR1 and CDR2 (germline): SGHTA, FQGNSA. CDR3 residues: CASSLERRTYEQYF. CDR3 bases: TGTGCCAGCAGCTTAGAGCGACGGACCTACGAGCAGTACTTC.

A note on this clonotype: Since a much larger clone is just one base distant, this may be a read error. The chain carries TRBV29-1 and TRBJ2-4, with D maybe TRBD2 (6 bases). This CDR3 has 12 residues. Germline V CDR1 and CDR2: SQVTM, ANQGSEA. This CDR3 reads CSAGTPRDIQYF. DNA for the CDR3: TGCAGTGCCGGGACTCCGAGGGACATTCAGTACTTC.

Notes on this clonotype: Its ends do not fully match the called genes, so a read error is possible. V gene TRBV7-2 combines with J gene TRBJ2-7; 7 nucleotides line up with TRBD2. CDR1 and CDR2 from the germline V gene are SGHTA and FQGNSA. The CDR3 contains 18 residues. The CDR3: CASSQVGRNSGGSYEQYF. The CDR3 DNA is TGCGCCAGCAGCCAAGTGGGTCGTAACTCGGGGGGCTCCTACGAGCAGTACTTC.

The V and J genes are TRBV20-1 and TRBJ1-4; no definite D call. The CDR3 loop spans 15 amino acids. Looked up from germline, CDR1 is DFQATT and CDR2 is SNEGSKA (reference sequence). The V and J ends lost 1 base and 4 bases respectively, with 13 bases between them. The CDR3 reads CSARGPTTGNEKLFF. The CDR3 DNA reads TGCAGTGCTAGAGGACCTACAACGGGTAATGAAAAACTGTTTTTT.

V gene TRBV5-1 combines with J gene TRBJ2-3; weak D call: TRBD1 (6 bases). The CDR3 extends over 16 amino acids. The germline V gene has CDR1 SGHRS and CDR2 YFSETQ. V lost 0 bases, J lost 12 bases, and 23 bases lay in between. The CDR3: CASSLVTQTRTAGQYF. The CDR3 nucleotides are TGCGCCAGCAGCTTGGTAACCCAGACCCGGACAGCCGGTCAGTATTTT.

CDR3 coding DNA: TGTGCCAGCAGCCCGAGGTCCAGGGGCTCTGGGGCCAACGTCCTGACTTTC. This gives the protein CASSPRSRGSGANVLTF. The chain carries TRBV27 and TRBJ2-6, with D maybe TRBD1 (6 bases). Trimming took 6 bases from V and 0 from J, leaving 15 bases between them. Looked up from germline, CDR1 is MNHEY and CDR2 is SMNVEV (reference sequence). CDR3 length: 17 residues.

The chain uses TRBV28 and TRBJ2-7, with TRBD1 matching 9 bases. CDR1 and CDR2 (germline): MDHEN, SYDVKM. Unmatched junction bases numbered 12, after V lost 10 bases and J lost 5 bases. This CDR3 is 14 amino acids long. Here the CDR3 reads CATSSGTGYDEQYF. CDR3 DNA sequence: TGTGCCACCTCCTCCGGGACAGGGTACGACGAGCAGTACTTC. Full variable domain (remainder filled in from reference TRBV28 and TRBJ2-7): DVKVTQSSRYLVKRTGEKVFLECVQDMDHENMFWYRQDPGLGLRLIYFSYDVKMKEKGDIPEGYSVSREKKERFSLILESASTNQTSMYLCATSSGTGYDEQYFGPGTRLTVT.

There are many counts of this clonotype. The rearrangement uses TRBV7-9 and TRBJ2-7; 9 nucleotides line up with TRBD1. Germline loops: CDR1 SEHNR, CDR2 FQNEAQ (reference sequence). J lost 6 bases, V lost 4 bases, and 7 bases had no gene match. The CDR3 sequence is 14 residues long. The CDR3 protein is CASSWQTTGGEQYF. CDR3 in DNA: TGTGCCAGCAGCTGGCAGACGACAGGGGGCGAGCAGTACTTC.

The CDR3 DNA is TGTGCCAGCAGTTACGGACAGGGCCCACCCCTCCACTTT. Amino acid sequence: CASSYGQGPPLHF. V gene TRBV6-2 or TRBV6-3 combines with J gene TRBJ1-6, with 8 bases fitting TRBD1. Germline V gene lookup returns CDR1 MNHEY and CDR2 SVGEGT. V was pared by 2 bases and J by 11 bases, with 2 bases of the junction left unmatched. The CDR3 is made up of 13 amino acids.

The table lists this clonotype with many counts. The rearrangement uses TRBV7-9 and TRBJ1-2; D is undetermined. This CDR3 comprises 15 residues. Germline V CDR1 and CDR2: SEHNR, FQNEAQ (reference sequence). Trimming removed 5 bases from V and 4 bases from J, with 17 bases in between. The CDR3 DNA follows: TGTGCCAGCAGCGAACGGGATCGCCCGATCTATGGCTACACCTTC. Residues: CASSERDRPIYGYTF.

A few counts support this clonotype. The V call is TRBV6-6, the J call TRBJ2-1, with 11 nucleotides matching TRBD2. The CDR3 is 15 residues long. Trimming cost V 6 bases and J 6 bases; bases outside gene matches: 7. Germline lookup yields CDR1 MNHNY and CDR2 SVGAGI (reference sequence). In DNA form, the CDR3 reads TGTGCCAGCAGCGAGCGACTAGCGGGAATCAATGAGCAGTTCTTC. It codes for CASSERLAGINEQFF.